What follows describes a single T cell receptor beta chain. Original methodology: The authors estimated nucleated cell counts from reference gene primer amplification. The method was immunoSEQ multiplex PCR; TCRdb's version includes in-frame clones alone and lacks a portion of them. Clone size and the V and J calls come from that table; the DNA yielded D and trimming. Of about 110,000 clones listed, 85% are singletons. The data originate from a study of blood T cell repertoires in COVID-19. Study at large: Acute-phase and convalescent COVID-19 samples originated in the United States, Italy and Spain. Sources were T cells, B-cell-depleted T cells, or PBMCs; the material itself was cDNA or gDNA.

The TCR sequence derives from a human donor in a cohort sampled during active COVID-19. Source material: peripheral blood.

The CDR3 reads CASGLFRGGVYNEQFF. CDR3 coding DNA: TGTGCTAGTGGTTTGTTCCGCGGGGGAGTCTACAATGAGCAGTTCTTC. The gene calls are TRBV12-5 and TRBJ2-1, with 7 bases identical to TRBD2. The CDR3 sequence is 16 residues long. The germline V gene has CDR1 LGHNT and CDR2 FRNRAP. The J segment lost 3 bases and the V segment lost 2 bases, leaving 7 bases of the junction unmatched.